What follows are 10 T cell receptor beta chains derived from one specimen sequenced in a study of T cells in Graves' hyperthyroidism and ophthalmopathy. The TCR beta CDR3 regions underwent amplification using RNA transcripts as the source. A first-round RT-PCR of the TCR CDR3 used the HTBI primer set. One entry per CDR3 protein results from TCRdb running MiXCR on the multiplex PCR reads. The sample has 340,000 or so distinct CDR3 sequences; approximately 22% are singletons. The specimen sequenced was blood. The origin of the receptors is a woman between 50 and 59 years old with Graves' hyperthyroidism.

The CDR3 coding sequence is TGTGCCAGCAGTTCAATGAGCTCTGGGGCCAACGTCCTGACTTTC. As protein: CASSSMSSGANVLTF. V usage is TRBV6-2 or TRBV6-3 and J usage is TRBJ2-6; no clear D. The germline V and J ends were trimmed by 4 bases and 0 bases, with 7 bases remaining between them. CDR3 length: 15 residues. Germline lookup yields CDR1 MNHEY and CDR2 SVGEGT.

This clonotype was seen more than once but under ten times. The rearrangement uses TRBV5-6 and TRBJ1-1; D ambiguous. The germline V gene has CDR1 SGHDT and CDR2 YYEEEE. The CDR3 is 13 residues long. The ends were cut back, 0 bases at V and 5 bases at J, with 8 bases in the middle. CDR3 region: CASSLAARTEAFF. CDR3 coding DNA: TGTGCCAGCAGCTTGGCGGCGAGAACTGAAGCTTTCTTT. The full variable domain, completed using reference TRBV5-6 and TRBJ1-1, is DAGVTQSPTHLIKTRGQQVTLRCSPKSGHDTVSWYQQALGQGPQFIFQYYEEEERQRGNFPDRFSGHQFPNYSSELNVNALLLGDSALYLCASSLAARTEAFFGQGTRLTVV.

Remarks on this clonotype: A clone one base away is much larger, so this may be a read error. The V gene is TRBV28, the J gene TRBJ2-2, with no clear D. The CDR3 consists of 13 residues. Germline loops: CDR1 MDHEN, CDR2 SYDVKM. With 9 bases removed from V and 3 bases from J, the gap between germline ends came to 11 bases. CDR3 loop: CARSGFDTGELFF. The CDR3 nucleotides are TGTGCCAGAAGTGGCTTCGACACCGGGGAGCTGTTTTTT.

This clonotype was counted at least ten times. The J gene is TRBJ2-3, the V gene TRBV9; TRBD2 matches 10 bases. The CDR3 runs 15 residues. Germline V gene lookup returns CDR1 SGDLS and CDR2 YYNGEE. Unmatched junction bases numbered 2, after V lost 1 base and J lost 3 bases. CDR3 nucleotides: TGTGCCAGCAGCGTAATGACTAGCGGGACAGATACGCAGTATTTT. It translates to CASSVMTSGTDTQYF.

In this sample, this clonotype turned up many times. This sequence joins TRBV6-1 and TRBJ2-2; D assignment may be TRBD1 or TRBD2 (5 bases each). Trimming left V 5 bases short and J 9 bases short, with 19 bases between. The CDR3 extends over 15 amino acids. Germline V gene sequence: CDR1 MNHNS, CDR2 SASEGT. DNA of the CDR3: TGTGCCAGCAGTAACTTCGGGACGGCGCAAAGGGAGCTGTTTTTT. Translation: CASSNFGTAQRELFF.

This clonotype has ten or more counts. This chain links TRBV28 with TRBJ1-2; weak D call: TRBD1 (6 bases). The CDR3 covers 13 residues. The germline V and J ends were trimmed by 2 bases and 7 bases, with 11 bases remaining between them. CDR1 MDHEN and CDR2 SYDVKM come from the germline V gene. The CDR3 loop is CASSLLRGLGYTF. Written as DNA, the CDR3 is TGTGCCAGCAGTTTACTTCGGGGGCTTGGCTACACCTTC.

This clonotype was counted many times. The rearrangement uses TRBV19 and TRBJ2-3; possible D gene TRBD1, 6 bases. CDR3 length equals 15 residues. V was cut by 4 bases and J by 0 bases, with 11 bases left in between. In germline, CDR1 is LNHDA, CDR2 SQIVND (reference sequence). In DNA form, the CDR3 reads TGTGCCAGTAGTAGGCAGGGGTTTAGCACAGATACGCAGTATTTT. Encoded protein: CASSRQGFSTDTQYF.

V gene TRBV27 combines with J gene TRBJ1-3, with TRBD1 identical over 7 bases. This CDR3 spans 14 amino acids. Germline values: CDR1 MNHEY, CDR2 SMNVEV (reference sequence). V lost 3 bases to trimming and J lost 10 bases; unmatched junction nucleotides: 9. CDR3 protein: CASSFSQQGGTIYF. The CDR3 DNA follows: TGTGCCAGCAGTTTCTCTCAGCAGGGGGGGACCATATATTTT.

In this sample, this clonotype turned up many times. This chain connects TRBV27 to TRBJ2-7; 10 bases fit TRBD2. The germline gives CDR1 MNHEY, CDR2 SMNVEV (reference sequence). The CDR3 is 16 residues long. The trim removed 4 bases at V and 3 bases at J, leaving 9 bases unmatched. The CDR3 spells CASSSYIRTSGYEQYF. The CDR3 DNA reads TGTGCCAGCAGTTCCTATATACGGACTAGCGGCTACGAGCAGTACTTC.

The chain couples TRBV29-1 to TRBJ1-1; no definite D call. There are 13 residues in the CDR3. Germline V gene lookup returns CDR1 SQVTM and CDR2 ANQGSEA. Trimming cost V 4 bases and J 0 bases, with 9 bases left between them. As DNA, the CDR3 is TGCAGCGTTGGACGGTTCATGAACACTGAAGCTTTCTTT. Amino acids: CSVGRFMNTEAFF.